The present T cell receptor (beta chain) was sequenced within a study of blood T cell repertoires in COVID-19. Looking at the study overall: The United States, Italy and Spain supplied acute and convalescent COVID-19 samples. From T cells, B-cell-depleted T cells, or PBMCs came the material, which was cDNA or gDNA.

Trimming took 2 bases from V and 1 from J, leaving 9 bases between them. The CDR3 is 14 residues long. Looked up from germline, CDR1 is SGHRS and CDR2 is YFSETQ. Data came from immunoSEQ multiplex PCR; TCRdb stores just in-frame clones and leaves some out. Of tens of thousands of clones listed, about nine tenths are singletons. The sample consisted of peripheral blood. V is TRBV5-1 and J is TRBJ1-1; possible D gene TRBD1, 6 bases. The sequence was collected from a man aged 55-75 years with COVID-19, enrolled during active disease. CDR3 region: CASSFQGQNTEAFF. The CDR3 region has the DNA TGCGCCAGCAGCTTTCAGGGGCAGAACACTGAAGCTTTCTTT.